A selection of T cell receptor beta chains follows, all from one sample in a study of shared clonotypes between healthy human individuals. The table came from immunoSEQ multiplex PCR; TCRdb's copy has only in-frame clones and leaves some out. The table has around 2.5 million clones, 90% to 95% seen once. The sequenced material came from naive CD4+ T cells from PBMCs. All receptors come from a man between 18 and 29 years old in good health. Some clones in this sample may be carry-over from other donors' samples. Both conserved end residues are part of each CDR3. Fields, in order: clone size, D gene, J gene, V gene, CDR3 protein, CDR3 DNA. The D gene is left open where the match is weak. The listing skips clone size in some rows; elsewhere it reads once, few, many or a size class.

.,TRBD1,TRBJ2-7,TRBV18,CASSPGQVNNEQYF,TGTGCCAGCTCACCGGGACAGGTGAACAACGAGCAGTACTTC
.,.,TRBJ1-2,TRBV2,CASSSQGEFDGYTF,TGTGCCAGCAGTTCACAGGGAGAATTTGATGGCTACACCTTC
.,TRBD1,TRBJ2-2,TRBV30,CAWDRERTGELFF,TGTGCCTGGGACAGGGAGAGGACCGGGGAGCTGTTTTTT
.,.,TRBJ2-7,TRBV5-4,CASSLVAGLPSWEQYF,TGTGCCAGCAGCTTGGTTGCCGGCCTCCCCTCGTGGGAGCAGTACTTC
.,.,TRBJ2-1,TRBV20-1,CSARAGEVQFF,TGCAGTGCTAGAGCGGGAGAGGTGCAGTTCTTC
.,.,TRBJ1-3,TRBV7-2,CASSGLNSGNTIYF,TGTGCCAGCAGCGGGCTGAACTCTGGAAACACCATATATTTT
.,.,TRBJ1-1,TRBV9,CASSVGPPTGVNTEAFF,TGTGCCAGCAGCGTAGGACCTCCCACAGGAGTGAACACTGAAGCTTTCTTT
.,TRBD2,TRBJ2-1,TRBV5-6,CASSPWLAGAYNEQFF,TGTGCCAGCAGCCCCTGGCTAGCGGGAGCCTACAATGAGCAGTTCTTC
once,TRBD1,TRBJ1-6,TRBV7-9,CASSLGDRENSPLHF,TGTGCCAGCAGCTTAGGGGACAGGGAGAATTCACCCCTCCACTTT
.,TRBD2,TRBJ2-5,TRBV28,CASSSEGLAEETQYF,TGTGCCAGCAGTTCAGAAGGACTAGCGGAAGAGACCCAGTACTTC
.,.,TRBJ2-2,TRBV27,CASSPRGITGELFF,TGTGCCAGCAGTCCACGGGGTATCACCGGGGAGCTGTTTTTT
.,.,TRBJ2-7,TRBV5-1,CASRHKEYEQYF,TGCGCCAGCAGACATAAGGAGTACGAGCAGTACTTC
.,.,TRBJ1-1,TRBV28,CASSPTTGLNTEAFF,TGTGCCAGCAGTCCGACGACAGGATTGAACACTGAAGCTTTCTTT
.,.,TRBJ2-3,TRBV7-9,CASSPQSTDTQYF,TGTGCCAGCAGCCCCCAGAGCACAGATACGCAGTATTTT
.,TRBD1,TRBJ1-2,TRBV5-4,CASSPDSLNRGGGYTF,TGTGCCAGCAGCCCTGATAGCCTTAACAGGGGGGGCGGCTACACCTTC
.,.,TRBJ1-3,TRBV9,CASNRDGNTIYF,TGTGCCAGCAACCGGGACGGAAACACCATATATTTT
.,TRBD2,TRBJ2-1,TRBV6-1,CASSLGGGQFF,TGTGCCAGCAGCCTTGGGGGGGGGCAGTTCTTC
.,.,TRBJ2-1,TRBV5-1,CASSLSLNEQFF,TGCGCCAGCAGCTTGTCCCTCAATGAGCAGTTCTTC
.,.,TRBJ2-5,TRBV5-8,CASSLPGTETQYF,TGTGCCAGCAGCTTACCGGGCACAGAGACCCAGTACTTC
.,.,TRBJ2-7,TRBV15,CATSAAPGSAYEQYF,TGTGCCACCTCAGCGGCTCCGGGATCGGCCTACGAGCAGTACTTC
.,.,TRBJ2-1,TRBV5-1,CASSTGRANEQFF,TGCGCCAGCAGCACTGGACGTGCGAATGAGCAGTTCTTC
.,TRBD1,TRBJ2-7,TRBV5-1,CASSLDRRQGYDEQYF,TGCGCCAGCAGCTTGGACAGGCGACAGGGGTACGACGAGCAGTACTTC
.,.,TRBJ2-7,TRBV9,CASSDSYGSYEQYF,TGTGCCAGCAGCGACTCATACGGGTCCTACGAGCAGTACTTC
.,.,TRBJ1-6,TRBV4-1,CASSQVDMGFVAYNSPLHF,TGCGCCAGCAGCCAAGTGGATATGGGGTTCGTAGCCTATAATTCACCCCTCCACTTT
.,.,TRBJ1-2,TRBV5-4,CASSQGSPNYGYTF,TGTGCCAGCAGCCAGGGGTCTCCTAACTATGGCTACACCTTC
.,TRBD1,TRBJ1-2,TRBV9,CASNEGARGYGYTF,TGTGCCAGCAACGAGGGGGCAAGAGGGTATGGCTACACCTTC
.,.,TRBJ1-6,TRBV30,CAWSAKQTTYYNSPLHF,TGTGCCTGGAGCGCGAAACAGACCACCTACTATAATTCACCCCTCCACTTT
once,.,TRBJ2-1,TRBV28,CATTAGGVYNEQFF,TGTGCCACCACCGCGGGCGGAGTCTACAATGAGCAGTTCTTC
.,.,TRBJ1-6,TRBV7-9,CASSFGVLNSPLHF,TGTGCCAGCAGCTTTGGGGTACTTAATTCACCCCTCCACTTT
.,.,TRBJ2-3,TRBV7-9,CASSLVQPSTDTQYF,TGTGCCAGCAGCTTAGTTCAGCCTAGCACAGATACGCAGTATTTT
.,.,TRBJ1-5,TRBV28,CASSLYRAPRVAPQHF,TGTGCCAGCAGTTTATACAGGGCTCCTCGGGTCGCGCCCCAGCATTTT
once,TRBD2,TRBJ2-1,TRBV10-1,CASSAGTIYNEQFF,TGCGCCAGCAGTGCCGGGACTATATACAATGAGCAGTTCTTC
.,.,TRBJ2-7,TRBV7-6,CASSLVAPGREQYF,TGTGCCAGCAGCTTAGTGGCTCCCGGACGGGAGCAGTACTTC
.,TRBD1,TRBJ2-3,TRBV7-8,CASSSRTGHPDTQYF,TGTGCCAGCAGCTCTAGGACAGGCCATCCAGATACGCAGTATTTT
.,.,TRBJ2-3,TRBV6-5,CASGVGLNTDTQYF,TGTGCCAGCGGGGTAGGACTAAACACAGATACGCAGTATTTT
.,.,TRBJ2-3,TRBV30,CAWSSGGPLDTQYF,TGTGCCTGGAGTTCTGGAGGCCCATTAGATACGCAGTATTTT
.,TRBD2,TRBJ2-3,TRBV4-3,CASSQDLRLAASTDTQYF,TGCGCCAGCAGCCAAGACCTAAGACTAGCGGCGAGCACAGATACGCAGTATTTT
.,.,TRBJ1-3,TRBV28,CASSPPLFGNTIYF,TGTGCCAGCAGCCCCCCCTTATTTGGAAACACCATATATTTT
.,.,TRBJ1-1,TRBV11-2,CASSLFGLTEAFF,TGTGCCAGCAGCTTATTTGGGCTTACTGAAGCTTTCTTT
.,.,TRBJ1-4,TRBV6-1,CASILTTAGRVFF,TGTGCCAGCATCTTAACTACCGCAGGGAGGGTGTTTTTT
.,.,TRBJ2-1,TRBV5-8,CASSPYPDGLFYNEQFF,TGTGCCAGCAGCCCCTACCCGGACGGCCTTTTCTACAATGAGCAGTTCTTC
.,.,TRBJ2-7,TRBV18,CASSQSGEQYF,TGTGCCAGCAGCCAAAGTGGCGAGCAGTACTTC
.,.,TRBJ1-1,TRBV5-1,CASSLEGGGEAFF,TGCGCCAGCAGCTTGGAGGGAGGTGGTGAAGCTTTCTTT
.,TRBD1,TRBJ1-2,TRBV6-1,CASREDRGYNYGYTF,TGTGCCAGCAGGGAGGACAGGGGATATAACTATGGCTACACCTTC
.,.,TRBJ2-5,TRBV15,CATSRMRSSQYF,TGTGCCACCAGCAGAATGAGAAGTAGCCAGTACTTC